The following is a TCR beta chain sequence with its context. What it binds is not known. Markers CD45RO/CCR7/CD25/CD127/CD95/CD27 served to sort CD4+ naive, central memory, regulatory and stem cell-like memory cells. These data belong to a study of beta chain features in type 1 diabetes. Study-wide findings and caveats: Among patients with Type 1 diabetes, TCRB CDR3s were moderately but significantly shorter in every one of the four CD4+ subsets.

Of the isolated RNA, all was reverse transcribed, and so the sequenced material was expressed TCRB transcripts. Using immunoSEQ multiplex PCR, the repertoire was profiled, and TCRdb retains in-frame clones only, with some absent. This sample carries roughly 150,000 clones, almost 65% of them seen once, and the ten largest clones take around 0.08%. Trimming took off 6 bases at V and 2 bases at J, with 5 bases between the two ends. This CDR3 has 12 residues. CDR1 is LNHNV and CDR2 is YYDKDF in the germline V gene (reference sequence). This clonotype originated in a man aged 25-45 years with type 1 diabetes. Sequencing used naive CD4+ T cells from blood. The rearrangement uses TRBV15 and TRBJ1-5; no clear D. The CDR3 protein is CATSKGNQPQHF. CDR3 bases: TGTGCCACCAGTAAGGGCAATCAGCCCCAGCATTTT.